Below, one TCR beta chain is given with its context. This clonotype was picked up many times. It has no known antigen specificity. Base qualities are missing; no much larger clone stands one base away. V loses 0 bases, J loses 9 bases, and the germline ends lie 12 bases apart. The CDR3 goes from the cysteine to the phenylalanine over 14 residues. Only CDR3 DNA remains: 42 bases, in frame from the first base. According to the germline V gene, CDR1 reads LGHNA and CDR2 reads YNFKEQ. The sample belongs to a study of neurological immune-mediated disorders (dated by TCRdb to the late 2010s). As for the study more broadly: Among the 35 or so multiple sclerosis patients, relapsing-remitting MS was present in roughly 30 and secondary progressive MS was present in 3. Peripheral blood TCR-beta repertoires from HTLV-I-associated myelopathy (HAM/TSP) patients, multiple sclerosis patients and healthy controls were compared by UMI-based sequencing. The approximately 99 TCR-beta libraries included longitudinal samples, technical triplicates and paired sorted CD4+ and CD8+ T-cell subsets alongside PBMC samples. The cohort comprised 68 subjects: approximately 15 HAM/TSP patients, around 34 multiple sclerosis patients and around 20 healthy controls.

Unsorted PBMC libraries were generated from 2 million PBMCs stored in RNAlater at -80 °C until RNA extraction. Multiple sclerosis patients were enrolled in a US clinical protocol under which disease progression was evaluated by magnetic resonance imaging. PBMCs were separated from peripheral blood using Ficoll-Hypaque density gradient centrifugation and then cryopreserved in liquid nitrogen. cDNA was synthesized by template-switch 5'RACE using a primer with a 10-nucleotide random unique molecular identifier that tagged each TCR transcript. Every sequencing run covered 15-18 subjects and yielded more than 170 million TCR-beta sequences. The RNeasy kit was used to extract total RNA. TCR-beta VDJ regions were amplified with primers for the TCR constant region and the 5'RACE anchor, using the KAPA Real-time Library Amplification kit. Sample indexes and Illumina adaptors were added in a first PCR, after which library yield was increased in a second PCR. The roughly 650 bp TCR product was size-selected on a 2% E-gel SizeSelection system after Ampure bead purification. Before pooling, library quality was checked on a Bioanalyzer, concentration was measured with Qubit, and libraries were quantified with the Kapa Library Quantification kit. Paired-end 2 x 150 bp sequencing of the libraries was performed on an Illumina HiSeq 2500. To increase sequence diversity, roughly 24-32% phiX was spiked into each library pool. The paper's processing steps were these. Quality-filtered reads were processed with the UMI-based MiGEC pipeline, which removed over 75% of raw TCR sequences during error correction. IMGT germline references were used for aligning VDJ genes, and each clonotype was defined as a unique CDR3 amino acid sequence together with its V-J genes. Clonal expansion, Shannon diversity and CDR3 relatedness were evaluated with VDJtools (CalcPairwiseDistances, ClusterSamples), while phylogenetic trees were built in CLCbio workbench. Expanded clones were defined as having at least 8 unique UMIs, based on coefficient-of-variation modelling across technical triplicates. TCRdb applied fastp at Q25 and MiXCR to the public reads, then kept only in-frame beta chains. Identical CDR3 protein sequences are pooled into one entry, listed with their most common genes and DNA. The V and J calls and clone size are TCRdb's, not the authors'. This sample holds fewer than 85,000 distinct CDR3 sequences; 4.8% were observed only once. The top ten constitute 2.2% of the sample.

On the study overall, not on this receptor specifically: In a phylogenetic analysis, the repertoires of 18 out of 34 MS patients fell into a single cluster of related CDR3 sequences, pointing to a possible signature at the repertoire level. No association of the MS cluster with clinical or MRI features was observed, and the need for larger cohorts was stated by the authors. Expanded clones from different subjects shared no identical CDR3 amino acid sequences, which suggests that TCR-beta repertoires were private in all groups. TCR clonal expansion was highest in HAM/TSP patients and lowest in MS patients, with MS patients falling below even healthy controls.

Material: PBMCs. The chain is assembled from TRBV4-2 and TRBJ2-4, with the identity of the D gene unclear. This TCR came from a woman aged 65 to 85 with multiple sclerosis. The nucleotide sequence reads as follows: TGTGCCAGCAGCCAAGATAAAGCGAACCGCATTCAGTACTTC. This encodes CASSQDKANRIQYF.